These T cell receptor beta chains were read from a single sample in a study of T cells expressing NK-cell markers. Each CDR3 protein gets one entry in TCRdb, which reprocessed the 5' RACE reads and gives no DNA. The record lists some 410,000 distinct CDR3 sequences, of which the ten most abundant hold roughly 7.2%. Input material: blood T cells: a sorted CD56 or NKG2C T cell subset, CD4+ or CD8+ T cells, or bulk PBMC T cells (not recorded which). Receptors originate from a woman between 18 and 70 years old in good health. The CDR3 runs from the conserved cysteine through the conserved F or W.

J: TRBJ1-2
V: TRBV20-1
CDR3: CSGTRGGANYGYTF

J: TRBJ1-5
V: TRBV9
CDR3: CASSVEGGNQPQHF

J: TRBJ2-5
V: TRBV7-2
CDR3: CASSLVFLAGETQYF

J: TRBJ2-1
V: TRBV6-1
CDR3: CASSEIRGRNEQFF

J: TRBJ1-1
V: TRBV27
CDR3: CASRHTGQLTEAFF

J: TRBJ2-7
V: TRBV3-1
CDR3: CARAPVGYEQYF

J: TRBJ1-1
V: TRBV7-2
CDR3: CASSLAGLADTEAFF

J: TRBJ2-7
V: TRBV15
CDR3: CATSSQGRSSYEQYF

J: TRBJ1-6
V: TRBV2
CDR3: CASSGGEASPLHF

J: TRBJ1-2
V: TRBV28
CDR3: CASSPTPLEGDGYTF

J: TRBJ2-1
V: TRBV19
CDR3: CASSTTAINEQFF

J: TRBJ1-1
V: TRBV28
CDR3: CASSLYQVNTEAFF

J: TRBJ2-1
V: TRBV4-3
CDR3: CASSQDRELAGRHEQFF

J: TRBJ1-1
V: TRBV7-9
CDR3: CASTPPQGSTEAFF

J: TRBJ2-1
V: TRBV7-2
CDR3: CASSLDSLEQFF

J: TRBJ2-1
V: TRBV4-2
CDR3: CASSQEALVVVGNEQFF

J: TRBJ1-2
V: TRBV7-9
CDR3: CASLSQLTGKGYGYTF

J: TRBJ2-5
V: TRBV7-2
CDR3: CASSSVGQETQYF

J: TRBJ1-5
V: TRBV5-5
CDR3: CASSSPGLNQPQHF

J: TRBJ2-1
V: TRBV24-1
CDR3: CATSRASPDEQFF

J: TRBJ2-5
V: TRBV3-1
CDR3: CASSQALVQGSETQYF

J: TRBJ2-5
V: TRBV12-3/TRBV12-4
CDR3: CASSSRGRETQYF

J: TRBJ1-6
V: TRBV19
CDR3: CASSLDRDYNSPLHF

J: TRBJ2-7
V: TRBV4-3
CDR3: CASSQDIAGYSYEQYF

J: TRBJ2-2
V: TRBV14
CDR3: CASSQVRNYNTGELFF

J: TRBJ2-4
V: TRBV6-2/TRBV6-3
CDR3: CASSTGQGSAKNIQYF

J: TRBJ2-3
V: TRBV20-1
CDR3: CSATPLAAHTDTQYF

J: TRBJ2-4
V: TRBV7-2
CDR3: CASSARQGVGNIQYF

J: TRBJ2-3
V: TRBV5-1
CDR3: CASTVGTGGPDTQYF

J: TRBJ2-3
V: TRBV27
CDR3: CASSLSVFTDTQYF

J: TRBJ1-1
V: TRBV7-3
CDR3: CASSQGQAINTEAFF

J: TRBJ2-1
V: TRBV6-1
CDR3: CASSETSGGSYNEQFF

J: TRBJ2-7
V: TRBV30
CDR3: CAWRHRGSYEQYF

J: TRBJ2-6
V: TRBV18
CDR3: CASSPARKSGANVLTF

J: TRBJ2-2
V: TRBV18
CDR3: CASSPFRDRESAGELFF

J: TRBJ2-3
V: TRBV30
CDR3: CAWTGGGPYTDTQYF

J: TRBJ1-1
V: TRBV29-1
CDR3: CSVPRQGQLAFF

J: TRBJ1-1
V: TRBV25-1
CDR3: CASSVSQGHFEAFF

J: TRBJ2-1
V: TRBV7-6
CDR3: CASSLSQDRAGEQFF

J: TRBJ1-1
V: TRBV20-1
CDR3: CSARPGTVNTEAFF

J: TRBJ2-1
V: TRBV3-1
CDR3: CASSQVSSGAYNEQFF

J: TRBJ2-7
V: TRBV20-1
CDR3: CSAPPASGREQYF

J: TRBJ2-7
V: TRBV6-2/TRBV6-3
CDR3: CASSYTAAEQYF

J: TRBJ2-5
V: TRBV28
CDR3: CASSLLQYQAKGTQYF

J: TRBJ2-3
V: TRBV6-1
CDR3: CASSPGEFTDTQYF

J: TRBJ2-1
V: TRBV15
CDR3: CATSRRTGGPYNEQFF

J: TRBJ2-1
V: TRBV9
CDR3: CASSVELGEQFF

J: TRBJ1-2
V: TRBV25-1
CDR3: CASSVGRDGYTF

J: TRBJ2-5
V: TRBV12-3/TRBV12-4
CDR3: CASSLSGRQETQYF

J: TRBJ2-7
V: TRBV5-1
CDR3: CASSLAGNSYEQYF

J: TRBJ2-5
V: TRBV7-2
CDR3: CASSSYGGAGETQYF

J: TRBJ2-1
V: TRBV7-8
CDR3: CASSLGAVGYNEQFF

J: TRBJ1-5
V: TRBV20-1
CDR3: CSAGPDTNQPQHF

J: TRBJ1-4
V: TRBV7-2
CDR3: CASSLAGGQSTNEKLFF

J: TRBJ2-7
V: TRBV6-5
CDR3: CASSYKGASYEQYF

J: TRBJ1-4
V: TRBV19
CDR3: CASSPRTTDKLFF

J: TRBJ1-3
V: TRBV12-3/TRBV12-4
CDR3: CASSLGQTYGAQNF

J: TRBJ2-1
V: TRBV4-3
CDR3: CASSQDLGEADEQFF

J: TRBJ2-2
V: TRBV5-4
CDR3: CASSPPGGSMAGELFF

J: TRBJ2-7
V: TRBV28
CDR3: CASSLVSGPGGEQYF